This TCR beta chain was captured in a study of radiation and T cells in renal cell carcinoma. About the study: Nephrectomy followed 15 Gy stereotactic body radiation by 4 weeks.

Regarding time point: baseline pretreatment blood. Treatment: 15 Gy SBRT to primary tumor, nephrectomy 4 weeks later. Serial blood draws occurred at baseline and 2 and 4 weeks post-SBRT. Germline V gives CDR1 MNHEY, CDR2 SMNVEV (reference sequence). Between the trimmed V and J ends, which lost 3 bases and 5 bases, there was a span of 4 bases. This CDR3 has 11 residues. Points from the study as a whole: From baseline, blood top tumor clonotypes peaked at 2 weeks post-radiation. Pretreatment tumor biopsies were lacking, so baseline clonotypes are unknown.

As for this clone: What it recognizes is unknown. The same CDR3 arises from other DNA sequences in this sample as well.

The protocol was immunoSEQ multiplex PCR, while the TCRdb copy is restricted to in-frame clones and leaves out a portion. The repertoire consists of 70,000 to 95,000 clones, with about 79% occurring once and the leading ten covering almost 6.5%. The sequencing used blood, collected from a patient whose treatment included radiotherapy and nephrectomy. The V gene is TRBV27, the J gene TRBJ2-5; D gene uncertain. This TCR was sampled from a man in his 60s with renal cell carcinoma. The CDR3 region is CASSLGETQYF. The CDR3 region has the DNA TGTGCCAGCAGTTTGGGTGAGACCCAGTACTTC.